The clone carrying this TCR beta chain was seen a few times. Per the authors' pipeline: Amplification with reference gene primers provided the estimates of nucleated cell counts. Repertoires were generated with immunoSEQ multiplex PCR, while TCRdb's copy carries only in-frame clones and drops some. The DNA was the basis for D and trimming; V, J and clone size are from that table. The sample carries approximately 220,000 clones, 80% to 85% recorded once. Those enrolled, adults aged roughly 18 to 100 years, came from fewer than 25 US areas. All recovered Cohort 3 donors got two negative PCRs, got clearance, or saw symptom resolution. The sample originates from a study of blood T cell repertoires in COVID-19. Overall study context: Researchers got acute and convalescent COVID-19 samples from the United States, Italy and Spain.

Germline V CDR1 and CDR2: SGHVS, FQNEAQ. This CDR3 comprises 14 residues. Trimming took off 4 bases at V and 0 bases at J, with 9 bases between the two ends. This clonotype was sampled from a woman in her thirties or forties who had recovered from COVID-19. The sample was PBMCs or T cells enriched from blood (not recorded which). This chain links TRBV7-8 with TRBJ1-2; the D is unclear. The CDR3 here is CASSSTETNYGYTF. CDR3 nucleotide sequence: TGTGCCAGCAGCTCGACGGAGACTAACTATGGCTACACCTTC.